Shown below are 2 T cell receptor beta chains from a single sample sequenced in a study of neoadjuvant anti-PD-1 for oral cavity cancer. The table came from immunoSEQ multiplex PCR; TCRdb's copy has only in-frame clones and leaves some out. Of 15,000 or so clones in the sample, 66% were seen once. The sequencing used PBMCs, collected before nivolumab (anti-PD-1) treatment. These receptors all stem from a person between 40 and 85 years old with oral cavity squamous cell carcinoma.

The V call is TRBV7-8, the J call TRBJ2-7, with D perhaps matching TRBD1 (6 bases). Trimming removed 5 bases at V and 1 base at J, with 15 bases between. CDR3 size: 15 residues. The germline gives CDR1 SGHVS, CDR2 FQNEAQ. The CDR3 reads CASSPRGQGSYEQYF. CDR3 nucleotides: TGTGCCAGCAGCCCCCGAGGGCAGGGGTCCTACGAGCAGTACTTC.

The V and J genes are TRBV19 and TRBJ2-7; D perhaps matches TRBD1 (7 bases). The V end was cut by 10 bases, the J end by 6 bases, with 19 bases between. Per the germline V gene, CDR1 is LNHDA and CDR2 is SQIVND (reference sequence). The CDR3 loop spans 13 amino acids. CDR3 in amino acids: CATRLRQGLEQYF. The CDR3 coding sequence is TGTGCCACCAGGCTGCGACAGGGACTCGAGCAGTACTTC.